This T cell receptor (beta chain) came from a study of CD8 T cells in Susac syndrome. About 0.5 to 1 ug RNA was reverse transcribed with random hexamers. TCRdb reprocessed the immunoSEQ multiplex PCR reads with MiXCR, giving one entry per CDR3 protein. Of about 400,000 distinct CDR3 sequences in the sample, about 85% were seen once. Sequencing of TCR beta, carried out with a high-throughput approach, was applied to CD8+ and CD4+ T cells from the blood. Germline V gene lookup returns CDR1 DFQATT and CDR2 SNEGSKA (reference sequence). Trimming cost V 0 bases and J 7 bases, with 24 bases left between them. This CDR3 spans 17 amino acids.

The sequence was collected from a human donor with multiple sclerosis. The chain uses TRBV20-1 and TRBJ2-5, with a possible D match to TRBD2 (6 bases). The sequenced sample was CD8+ T cells from PBMCs. The CDR3: CSARDGASAYRGSTQYF. Written as DNA, the CDR3 is TGCAGTGCTAGAGATGGGGCTAGCGCCTACCGGGGTTCGACCCAGTACTTC.